This entry lists 21 T cell receptor beta chains sequenced from one sample in a study of metastatic and nonmetastatic thyroid tumors. TCRdb used MiXCR to call clones anew from the PCR reads. The sample holds about 22,000 clones; about 15% are singletons and the top ten take about 14%. There were no patients who had received any treatment before thyroid surgery. The sample comprised tumor tissue. Receptors were obtained from a female donor with papillary thyroid cancer or a benign thyroid nodule (not recorded which). Some clones in this sample may be carry-over from other donors' samples.

This clone was found many times. One end of the junction does not line up with germline, which may come from a read error. The chain carries TRBV5-1 and TRBJ1-2, with D possibly being TRBD1 (6 bases). Germline assignment: CDR1 SGHRS and CDR2 YFSETQ. The length of the CDR3 is 16 residues. This chain's CDR3 is CASSFRSGASRGGCTF. In nucleotides, the CDR3 is TGCGCCAGCAGCTTCCGATCAGGGGCGAGTAGAGGAGGCTGCACCTTC.

This clone showed up many times. The J gene is TRBJ1-2, the V gene TRBV5-1; D may be TRBD1 (5 bases). Germline V CDR1 and CDR2: SGHRS, YFSETQ. The V end lost 2 bases, the J end lost 2 bases, and 10 bases lay between the germline ends. The CDR3 spans 14 residues. The CDR3 sequence is CASSLDRGNYGYTF. In DNA form, the CDR3 reads TGCGCCAGCAGCTTAGACAGAGGGAACTATGGCTACACCTTC.

This clone occurred many times. V and J are TRBV12-3 or TRBV12-4 and TRBJ2-6; D uncertain. The V end was cut by 3 bases, the J end by 2 bases, with 5 bases between. The CDR3 is 14 residues long. The CDR3 spells CASSFGPGANVLTF. The CDR3 DNA reads as TGTGCCAGCAGTTTTGGGCCTGGGGCCAACGTCCTGACTTTC.

This clone was counted many times. One end of the junction is discordant with germline, which a read error may explain. This chain connects TRBV6-5 to TRBJ2-1, with D unclear. Germline V gene lookup returns CDR1 MNHEY and CDR2 SVGAGI. This CDR3 comprises 15 residues. CDR3 DNA sequence: TGTGCCAGCAGTCACTCCTCGCAGGTCTACAATGAGCAGTTCTTC. Its translation is CASSHSSQVYNEQFF.

In its sample, this clone is medium-sized. J is TRBJ2-2 and V is TRBV12-5, with D possibly matching TRBD1 (5 bases). CDR3 length: 15 residues. Germline values: CDR1 LGHNT, CDR2 FRNRAP. Trimming left V 1 base short and J 3 bases short, with 9 bases between. The CDR3 DNA reads TGTGCTAGTGGTTTGGACAGGACGGACACCGGGGAGCTGTTTTTT. Protein product: CASGLDRTDTGELFF.

This clone appeared many times. J is TRBJ1-2 and V is TRBV20-1; 9 bases fit TRBD1. The CDR3 contains 14 residues. With 6 bases clipped from V and 3 bases from J, the junction kept 8 bases outside the gene matches. CDR1 is DFQATT and CDR2 is SNEGSKA in the germline V gene (reference sequence). CDR3 nucleotides: TGCAGTGCCCGAACAGGGGGCGCGGACTATGGCTACACCTTC. Translation gives CSARTGGADYGYTF.

This clone has a count of ten or more. J is TRBJ1-2 and V is TRBV11-2, with 11 nucleotides matching TRBD1. V lost 5 bases to trimming and J lost 8 bases; unmatched junction nucleotides: 4. Germline CDR1 is SGHAT and CDR2 is FQNNGV. This CDR3 contains 13 residues. The CDR3, as DNA: TGTGCCAGCAGCCGGGACAGGGGGGAGGGCTACACCTTC. Translating it yields CASSRDRGEGYTF.

This clone was counted at least ten times. The V gene is TRBV7-9, the J gene TRBJ2-3, with TRBD2 matching 8 bases. V was clipped by 5 bases and J by 3 bases; unmatched bases: 7. CDR3 length: 15 residues. From germline, CDR1 is SEHNR and CDR2 FQNEAQ (reference sequence). DNA of the CDR3: TGTGCCAGCAGCCGCCGGGGGGGCCGTACAGATACGCAGTATTTT. It translates to CASSRRGGRTDTQYF.

This clone was found many times. The chain uses TRBV7-3 and TRBJ2-1; TRBD1 agrees at 9 bases. Germline V gene lookup returns CDR1 SGHTA and CDR2 FQGTGA. After removal of 3 bases from V and 8 bases from J, the junction contained 8 bases not matched to a gene. This CDR3 contains 15 residues. CDR3 sequence (DNA): TGTGCCAGCAGCTTCCCGGGACAGGGATACGATGAGCAGTTCTTC. It is translated as CASSFPGQGYDEQFF.

This clone was seen at least ten times. Just one base apart from a much larger clone, this may be a read error. The CDR3 does not end in the conserved phenylalanine or tryptophan, so this is likely a read error. The chain joins TRBV20-1 to TRBJ2-7, with D unresolved. V was cut by 3 bases and J by 5 bases, with 20 bases left in between. There are 15 residues in the CDR3. Germline CDR1 is DFQATT and CDR2 is SNEGSKA (reference sequence). DNA for the CDR3: TGCAGTGCTAGCGTCGCCTTTCCGTCGTCCGACGAGCAGTACCTC. Its translation: CSASVAFPSSDEQYL.

This clone was found many times. Here the CDR3 DNA reads TGTGCCAGCAGCTTGACTACCGGGATGAACACTGAAGCTTTCTTT. It yields the protein CASSLTTGMNTEAFF. The V and J genes are TRBV5-5 and TRBJ1-1; D uncertain. V dropped 1 base and J dropped 0 bases, with 10 bases sitting between them. The CDR3 runs to 15 residues. CDR1 and CDR2 (germline): SGHKS, YYEKEE (reference sequence). Filled out from reference TRBV5-5 and TRBJ1-1, the complete variable domain reads DAGVTQSPTHLIKTRGQQVTLRCSPISGHKSVSWYQQVLGQGPQFIFQYYEKEERGRGNFPDRFSARQFPNYSSELNVNALLLGDSALYLCASSLTTGMNTEAFFGQGTRLTVV.

This clone has more than one count but fewer than ten. An end of the junction does not agree with germline; a read error may underlie this. The rearrangement joins TRBV2 to TRBJ1-1; D not resolved. Looked up from germline, CDR1 is SNHLY and CDR2 is FYNNEI. The CDR3 consists of 15 residues. The DNA for the CDR3 is TGTGCCAGAAGTGAAGACGGCAAGGTGAACACTGAAGATTTCTTT. It specifies CARSEDGKVNTEDFF.

The sample holds many counts of this clone. Mismatch with germline at one junction end may stem from a read error. The chain links TRBV12-3 or TRBV12-4 to TRBJ2-3, with 8 nucleotides matching TRBD2. The CDR3 loop spans 14 amino acids. The CDR3 DNA sequence: TGTGCCAGCAGTTTAAGGACTAGCAGAGATACGCAGTATTTT. This translates into CASSLRTSRDTQYF.

At least ten counts were recorded for this clone. This chain connects TRBV6-1 to TRBJ1-5, with a weak D call TRBD1 (5 bases). There are 14 residues in the CDR3. The germline gives CDR1 MNHNS, CDR2 SASEGT. Trimming took off 5 bases at V and 9 bases at J, with 17 bases between the two ends. The CDR3 loop reads CASSTGTGVGPQHF. The CDR3 DNA follows: TGTGCCAGCAGTACCGGGACGGGAGTGGGGCCCCAGCATTTT.

This clone was detected only a few times. This chain joins TRBV6-4 and TRBJ1-1; D may be TRBD1 (5 bases). Trimming cost V 5 bases and J 4 bases, with 8 bases left between them. Germline V gene lookup returns CDR1 MRHNA and CDR2 SNTAGT. CDR3 length equals 12 residues. The CDR3 DNA follows: TGTGCCAGCAGTCAGGGCTCCACTGAAGCTTTCTTT. This translates into CASSQGSTEAFF.

This clone was picked up many times. The chain is built from TRBV5-4 and TRBJ1-3; D gene ambiguous. Trimming stripped 2 bases from V and 0 bases from J, with 9 bases between. Looked up from germline, CDR1 is SGHNT and CDR2 is YYREEE (reference sequence). The CDR3 loop spans 15 amino acids. CDR3 nucleotides: TGTGCCAGCAGCTTAGGCAGAAGCTCTGGAAACACCATATATTTT. Amino acids: CASSLGRSSGNTIYF.

Relative to its sample, this clone is medium-sized. The chain combines TRBV20-1 with TRBJ1-2; 8 nucleotides match TRBD1. The CDR3 covers 14 residues. Germline values: CDR1 DFQATT, CDR2 SNEGSKA (reference sequence). Trimming at V came to 1 base and at J to 8 bases, leaving 9 bases not matched to a gene. The CDR3 DNA is TGCAGTGCTAGAGGGGGGACAGGAGGACGGGGCTACACCTTC. As protein: CSARGGTGGRGYTF.

This clone was recorded a few times. V usage is TRBV6-1 and J usage is TRBJ2-2, with TRBD2 identical over 14 bases. Germline CDR1 is MNHNS and CDR2 is SASEGT. This CDR3 contains 16 residues. V was clipped by 6 bases and J by 8 bases; unmatched bases: 8. The CDR3 here is CASSATGLAGAGELFF. In DNA form, the CDR3 reads TGTGCCAGCAGCGCTACGGGACTAGCGGGAGCGGGGGAGCTGTTTTTT.

This clone was seen ten or more times. This rearrangement joins TRBV2 to TRBJ2-5, with D possibly being TRBD1 or TRBD2 (5 bases each). V was shortened by 3 bases and J by 9 bases, with 17 bases between the two germline ends. This CDR3 spans 14 amino acids. CDR1 SNHLY and CDR2 FYNNEI come from the germline V gene. CDR3 DNA: TGTGCCAGCAGTGAGGGACCGGCTCCAAGGGCCCAGTACTTC. Translating it yields CASSEGPAPRAQYF.

This clone is judged medium-sized (0.01 to 0.1%). The chain is built from TRBV11-1 and TRBJ2-2; D ambiguous. The CDR3 is 15 residues long. Germline CDR1 is SGHAT and CDR2 is FQDESV (reference sequence). The V end lost 0 bases, the J end lost 7 bases, and 12 bases lay between the germline ends. The DNA of the CDR3 is TGTGCCAGCAGCTTAGCGTCCCCCTGGGACGGGGAGCTGTTTTTT. Translation: CASSLASPWDGELFF.

In its sample, this clone was seen many times. The rearrangement joins TRBV5-1 to TRBJ2-7, with TRBD1 matching 9 bases. Germline CDR1 reads SGHRS; CDR2 reads YFSETQ. V lost 4 bases to trimming and J lost 7 bases; unmatched junction nucleotides: 9. This CDR3 has 14 residues. DNA of the CDR3: TGCGCCAGCAGCGGGACAGGGCAAAGGGGGGAGCAGTACTTC. Translation gives CASSGTGQRGEQYF.